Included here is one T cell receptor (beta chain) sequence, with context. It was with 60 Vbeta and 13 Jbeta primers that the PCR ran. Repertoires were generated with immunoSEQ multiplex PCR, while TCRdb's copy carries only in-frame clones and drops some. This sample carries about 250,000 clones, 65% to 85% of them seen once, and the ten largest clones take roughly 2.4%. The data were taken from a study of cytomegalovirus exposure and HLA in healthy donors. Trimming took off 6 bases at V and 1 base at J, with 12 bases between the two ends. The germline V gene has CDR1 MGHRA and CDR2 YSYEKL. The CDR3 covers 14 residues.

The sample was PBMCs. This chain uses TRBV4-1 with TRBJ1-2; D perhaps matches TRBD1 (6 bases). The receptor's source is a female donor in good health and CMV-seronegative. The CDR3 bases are TGCGCCAGCAGTACCTCACAGGGTAACTATGGCTACACCTTC. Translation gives CASSTSQGNYGYTF.